This T cell receptor (beta chain) is drawn from a study of blood T cell repertoires in COVID-19. Study details: COVID-19 samples from acute and convalescent phases originated in the United States, Italy and Spain. T cells, B-cell-depleted T cells, or PBMCs supplied cDNA or gDNA.

In the authors' workflow: Amplifying reference gene primers gave estimates of nucleated cell counts. The table came from immunoSEQ multiplex PCR; TCRdb's copy has only in-frame clones and leaves some out. V, J and clone size are taken as reported in that table, and D and trimming were inferred from the DNA itself. The table records more than 300,000 clones, around 89% of them present only once. Cohort placement rested on clinical history that participants reported themselves. The ends lost 3 bases at V and 2 bases at J; junction bases unmatched: 5. The V gene's germline CDR1 is SQVTM and CDR2 ANQGSEA. The CDR3 has 15 residues.

Sequenced sample: PBMCs or T cells enriched from blood (not recorded which). This chain uses TRBV29-1 with TRBJ2-5; the match to TRBD2 covers 11 bases. The sequence was collected from a woman under 30 who had recovered from COVID-19. The CDR3 region has the DNA TGCAGCGTTGAGTTAGCGGGGGGGCGGCAAGAGACCCAGTACTTC. Residues: CSVELAGGRQETQYF.